This TCR beta chain was captured in a study of T cell changes during pregnancy in multiple sclerosis. The CDR3 runs 14 residues. Germline V CDR1 and CDR2: SGHRS, YFSETQ. Trimming left V 7 bases short and J 0 bases short, with 11 bases between. Some clones are missing from TCRdb's copy, which holds only in-frame ones; the method was immunoSEQ multiplex PCR. This sample carries about 76,000 clones, roughly 93% of them seen once, and the ten largest clones take around 2.3%. The clonotype comes from a female donor with multiple sclerosis, enrolled in a pregnancy study. The sequences come from peripheral blood, collected in the second trimester of pregnancy. V usage is TRBV5-1 and J usage is TRBJ1-3; D gene unclear. This CDR3 reads CASADTNSGNTIYF. The CDR3 DNA is TGCGCCAGCGCCGACACGAACTCTGGAAACACCATATATTTT.